These 14 T cell receptor beta chains were sequenced from one sample in a study of Graves' ophthalmopathy and Graves' hyperthyroidism. RNA transcripts served as template for amplifying TCR beta CDR3 sequences. An opening RT-PCR round employed HTBI primers and preceded a second-round multiplex PCR. MiXCR, applied by TCRdb to the multiplex PCR reads, yields one record per CDR3 protein. The sample lists under 400,000 distinct CDR3 sequences; about a sixth were seen once. The source material was peripheral blood. These receptors were collected from an adult man with Graves' ophthalmopathy.

This clonotype was picked up many times. CDR3 sequence: CSALQVLSPEAFF. Written as DNA, the CDR3 is TGCAGTGCGCTTCAGGTTTTGAGCCCTGAAGCTTTCTTT. The gene calls are TRBV20-1 and TRBJ1-1; D unclear. The CDR3 runs to 13 residues. Trimming pared 6 bases from V and 6 bases from J, leaving 17 bases between. Germline V lookup: CDR1 DFQATT, CDR2 SNEGSKA (reference sequence).

This clonotype has a count of ten or more. The chain joins TRBV4-1 to TRBJ1-2; D unclear. With 1 base removed from V and 6 bases from J, the gap between germline ends came to 12 bases. The CDR3 consists of 14 residues. In germline, CDR1 is MGHRA, CDR2 YSYEKL. Here the CDR3 DNA reads TGCGCCAGCAGCCAAGTCACCCGGGCAGATGGCTACACCTTC. Translating gives CASSQVTRADGYTF.

This clonotype has only one observation. The V and J genes are TRBV12-3 or TRBV12-4 and TRBJ1-3; D gene ambiguous. The V and J ends lost 7 bases and 0 bases respectively, with 13 bases between them. The CDR3 consists of 15 residues. CDR3 sequence: CASKFAESSGNTIYF. CDR3 in DNA: TGTGCCAGCAAATTTGCGGAGAGCTCTGGAAACACCATATATTTT.

This clonotype has ten or more counts. This chain links TRBV6-5 with TRBJ1-1, with D possibly matching TRBD1 (5 bases). Germline assignment: CDR1 MNHEY and CDR2 SVGAGI. The CDR3 is made up of 14 amino acids. V lost 2 bases and J lost 1, with 8 bases in between. The CDR3 bases are TGTGCCAGCAGTTACGGCACAGGGAACACTGAAGCTTTCTTT. Translating it yields CASSYGTGNTEAFF.

This chain's CDR3 is CASSLDRLAHQPQHF. CDR3 nucleotide sequence: TGTGCCAGCAGTCTGGACCGGTTGGCACATCAGCCCCAGCATTTT. The chain uses TRBV6-1 and TRBJ1-5, with D hard to call. V was cut by 5 bases and J by 5 bases, with 16 bases left in between. The germline gives CDR1 MNHNS, CDR2 SASEGT. This CDR3 spans 15 amino acids.

This clonotype was counted many times. J is TRBJ2-5 and V is TRBV10-3, with TRBD2 identical over 12 bases. J lost 4 bases, V lost 2 bases, and 2 bases had no gene match. Germline V lookup: CDR1 ENHRY, CDR2 SYGVKD. There are 15 residues in the CDR3. The CDR3 DNA sequence: TGTGCCATCAGTGAGCCGACTAGCGGGAGAGAGACCCAGTACTTC. This gives the protein CAISEPTSGRETQYF.

This clonotype was seen repeatedly, ten times or more. The genes are TRBV20-1 and TRBJ1-1; no clear D gene. The germline CDR1 and CDR2 sequences are DFQATT and SNEGSKA (reference sequence). V shed 1 base and J shed 5 bases, with 17 bases lying between them. This CDR3 has 15 residues. This CDR3 is CSARGSVRDWTEAFF. For the CDR3, the DNA is TGCAGTGCTAGAGGGTCGGTTAGGGATTGGACTGAAGCTTTCTTT.

This clonotype came up many times. The V and J genes are TRBV7-9 and TRBJ2-7, with D perhaps TRBD1 or TRBD2 (5 bases each). V was trimmed by 5 bases and J by 6 bases, leaving 11 bases between them. The CDR3 covers 12 residues. The germline V gene encodes CDR1 SEHNR and CDR2 FQNEAQ (reference sequence). The CDR3 reads CASSPGTTEQYF. The CDR3 DNA is TGTGCCAGCAGCCCTGGGACCACCGAGCAGTACTTC.

This clonotype was observed at least ten times. This chain connects TRBV11-1 to TRBJ1-2; possible D gene TRBD1, 5 bases. V lost 5 bases and J lost 7, with 14 bases in between. CDR3 length: 13 residues. The V gene's germline CDR1 is SGHAT and CDR2 FQDESV (reference sequence). The CDR3 loop is CASSLRGSGGYTF. DNA for the CDR3: TGTGCCAGCAGCCTACGGGGCTCCGGTGGCTACACCTTC.

This clonotype was found many times. The chain combines TRBV20-1 with TRBJ2-7, with TRBD2 identical over 9 bases. CDR1 is DFQATT, CDR2 SNEGSKA, per germline (reference sequence). The CDR3 has 15 residues. Losses at the gene ends were 0 bases for V and 0 bases for J; bases not matched to a gene: 3. CDR3 sequence: CSARDLREGSYEQYF. CDR3 DNA: TGCAGTGCTAGAGATCTGCGGGAGGGCTCCTACGAGCAGTACTTC.

There are a few counts of this clonotype. The rearrangement joins TRBV3-1 to TRBJ1-2, with 10 bases fitting TRBD1. V lost 3 bases and J lost 7; bases outside the gene matches: 8. This CDR3 is 15 amino acids long. Germline CDR1 reads LGHDT; CDR2 reads YNNKEL (reference sequence). CDR3 region: CASSHTGTGVSGYTF. The CDR3 DNA follows: TGTGCCAGCAGCCATACCGGGACAGGGGTTTCTGGCTACACCTTC.

The chain is built from TRBV30 and TRBJ2-5; D gene uncertain. The length of the CDR3 is 14 residues. Germline V gene lookup returns CDR1 GTSNPN and CDR2 SVGIG (reference sequence). V shed 2 bases and J shed 7 bases, with 17 bases lying between them. CDR3 in DNA: TGTGCCTGGAGTCCACCGGGCGGATCCGGGACCCAGTACTTC. Amino acids: CAWSPPGGSGTQYF. Full variable domain (missing parts from reference TRBV30 and TRBJ2-5): SQTIHQWPATLVQPVGSPLSLECTVEGTSNPNLYWYRQAAGRGLQLLFYSVGIGQISSEVPQNLSASRPQDRQFILSSKKLLLSDSGFYLCAWSPPGGSGTQYFGPGTRLLVL.

V gene TRBV20-1 combines with J gene TRBJ1-6; no definite D call. Germline V gives CDR1 DFQATT, CDR2 SNEGSKA (reference sequence). V was trimmed by 2 bases and J by 7 bases, leaving 9 bases between them. The length of the CDR3 is 13 residues. The CDR3 sequence is CSARSGGNSPLHF. The CDR3 bases are TGCAGTGCTAGATCGGGAGGGAATTCACCCCTCCACTTT.

This clonotype was seen ten or more times. The chain links TRBV28 to TRBJ2-7, with D perhaps given as TRBD1 or TRBD2 (7 bases each). The germline V gene has CDR1 MDHEN and CDR2 SYDVKM. Trimming cost V 6 bases and J 3 bases, with 18 bases left between them. The CDR3 loop spans 15 amino acids. CDR3 sequence (DNA): TGTGCCAGCAGCGGGGGAGGGGGCCGTATCTACGAGCAGTACTTC. Translating gives CASSGGGGRIYEQYF.